The subject of this entry is one T cell receptor (beta chain). Assay used: immunoSEQ multiplex PCR; TCRdb lists only in-frame clones, some missing. Seen here are roughly 70,000 clones, roughly 84% observed once, and the top ten hold under 30%. This specimen comes from a study of control samples from healthy donors and cancer patients. The source material was blood. This TCR was sampled from a man aged 50 or older in good health.

The CDR3 DNA follows: TGTGCCAGCAGTTTTCACCGGGACCACTATGGCTACACCTTC. Translated: CASSFHRDHYGYTF. The chain combines TRBV6-2 or TRBV6-3 with TRBJ1-2, with a tentative D call TRBD1 (5 bases). Trimming left V 4 bases short and J 3 bases short, with 12 bases between. Germline values: CDR1 MNHEY, CDR2 SVGEGT. The CDR3 length is 14 residues.